These 32 T cell receptor beta chains came from one sample sequenced in a study of PD-1 blockade in classical Hodgkin lymphoma. With no exception, relapse followed autologous stem cell transplantation in all patients, and brentuximab vedotin exposure varied. Sequencing used immunoSEQ multiplex PCR; TCRdb keeps in-frame clones, though not all of them. The sample gives about 86,000 clones, 89% of which show up once; around 11% is in the top ten. Source: peripheral blood mononuclear cells (PBMCs), taken before the second cycle of nivolumab. These receptors originate from a human donor with classical Hodgkin lymphoma.

The J gene is TRBJ2-5, the V gene TRBV7-2; no clear D. The V end lost 7 bases, the J end lost 1 base, and 19 bases lay between the germline ends. This CDR3 contains 16 residues. Germline values: CDR1 SGHTA, CDR2 FQGNSA. The CDR3 region is CASTPGVRRAQETQYF. DNA of the CDR3: TGTGCCAGCACCCCTGGCGTCCGAAGGGCCCAAGAGACCCAGTACTTC.

The chain recombines TRBV28 with TRBJ2-7; no clear D gene. Germline V gene lookup returns CDR1 MDHEN and CDR2 SYDVKM. This CDR3 is 15 amino acids long. Trimming shortened V by 3 bases and J by 2 bases, and 14 bases separated the two germline ends. This CDR3 is CASSFRGPTAYEQYF. The CDR3 bases are TGTGCCAGCAGTTTCCGAGGACCGACCGCCTACGAGCAGTACTTC.

The gene calls are TRBV7-6 and TRBJ2-5, with D possibly being TRBD1 (5 bases). V lost 5 bases and J lost 5, with 6 bases in between. CDR3 size: 11 residues. Germline V lookup: CDR1 SGHVS, CDR2 FNYEAQ. CDR3 DNA: TGTGCCAGCAGCCCAGGGGAGACCCAGTACTTC. Translated: CASSPGETQYF.

V gene TRBV15 combines with J gene TRBJ1-5; D may be TRBD1 (5 bases). The length of the CDR3 is 15 residues. Per the germline V gene, CDR1 is LNHNV and CDR2 is YYDKDF (reference sequence). V was shortened by 2 bases and J by 4 bases, with 12 bases between the two germline ends. Here the CDR3 reads CATSRRLGVNQPQHF. CDR3 coding DNA: TGTGCCACCAGCAGAAGACTAGGGGTTAATCAGCCCCAGCATTTT.

The CDR3: CASSAWQFEQFF. Written as DNA, the CDR3 is TGTGCCAGCAGCGCGTGGCAGTTCGAGCAGTTCTTC. The chain is built from TRBV2 and TRBJ2-1; D gene uncertain. Trimming shortened V by 6 bases and J by 10 bases, and 13 bases separated the two germline ends. This CDR3 comprises 12 residues. From germline, CDR1 is SNHLY and CDR2 FYNNEI.

The rearrangement joins TRBV20-1 to TRBJ2-5; D uncertain. V shed 4 bases and J shed 2 bases, with 2 bases lying between them. The CDR3 sequence is 10 residues long. The V gene's germline CDR1 is DFQATT and CDR2 SNEGSKA (reference sequence). The CDR3: CSAKQETQYF. DNA for the CDR3: TGCAGTGCTAAACAAGAGACCCAGTACTTC.

The rearrangement uses TRBV9 and TRBJ2-3; the match to TRBD2 covers 8 bases. Germline lookup yields CDR1 SGDLS and CDR2 YYNGEE. The CDR3 is 14 amino acids. The J segment lost 3 bases and the V segment lost 4 bases, leaving 4 bases of the junction unmatched. The CDR3 bases are TGTGCCAGCAGCCGACTAGCGCTAACAGATACGCAGTATTTT. The encoded protein is CASSRLALTDTQYF.

The chain combines TRBV2 with TRBJ2-3; 10 nucleotides agree with TRBD2. The V segment lost 7 bases and the J segment 3 bases; nucleotides outside the gene matches: 22. This CDR3 spans 20 amino acids. Germline-derived CDR1 and CDR2 are SNHLY and FYNNEI. CDR3 DNA sequence: TGTGCCAGCACCCCCGGTTCCCGACTAGCGGGCCTCAAGAATACAGATACGCAGTATTTT. Encoded protein: CASTPGSRLAGLKNTDTQYF.

CDR3 residues: CASSVEGVGNTIYF. Written as DNA, the CDR3 is TGTGCCAGCAGCGTAGAAGGGGTTGGAAACACCATATATTTT. The genes are TRBV9 and TRBJ1-3; TRBD1 is a possible D gene (5 bases). This CDR3 contains 14 residues. Per the germline V gene, CDR1 is SGDLS and CDR2 is YYNGEE. V was clipped by 0 bases and J by 3 bases, with 7 bases between them.

J is TRBJ2-6 and V is TRBV5-5; 7 bases line up with TRBD2. The CDR3 has 20 residues. The germline V gene encodes CDR1 SGHKS and CDR2 YYEKEE (reference sequence). The V segment lost 6 bases and the J segment 0 bases; nucleotides outside the gene matches: 18. The CDR3 DNA follows: TGTGCCAGCACCGCTTTAGGGTACCAGGGACTAAGCTCTGGGGCCAACGTCCTGACTTTC. This translates into CASTALGYQGLSSGANVLTF.

This chain links TRBV6-5 with TRBJ1-1; no definite D call. Trimming removed 10 bases at V and 8 bases at J, with 14 bases between. Germline V lookup: CDR1 MNHEY, CDR2 SVGAGI. The CDR3 runs 11 residues. The CDR3 region has the DNA TGTGCCACCTGCCTTGAGGGAGAAGCTTTCTTT. Amino acids: CATCLEGEAFF.

As to this clone: In the same sample, other DNA sequences code for this CDR3. The V and J genes are TRBV27 and TRBJ2-1; D remains unclear. Germline CDR1 is MNHEY and CDR2 is SMNVEV (reference sequence). The CDR3 is made up of 12 amino acids. The V and J ends lost 3 bases and 7 bases respectively, with 7 bases between them. The CDR3 is CASSFGGNEQFF. The CDR3 DNA sequence: TGTGCCAGCAGTTTTGGTGGAAATGAGCAGTTCTTC.

J is TRBJ2-1 and V is TRBV7-9, with unresolved D. The CDR3 is 14 amino acids. Trimming cost V 1 base and J 0 bases, with 4 bases left between them. From germline, CDR1 is SEHNR and CDR2 FQNEAQ (reference sequence). The CDR3 protein is CASSLGSSYNEQFF. The CDR3 DNA reads TGTGCCAGCAGCTTAGGAAGCTCCTACAATGAGCAGTTCTTC. Variable domain in full (rest from reference TRBV7-9 and TRBJ2-1): DTGVSQNPRHKITKRGQNVTFRCDPISEHNRLYWYRQTLGQGPEFLTYFQNEAQLEKSRLLSDRFSAERPKGSFSTLEIQRTEQGDSAMYLCASSLGSSYNEQFFGPGTRLTVL.

The gene calls are TRBV13 and TRBJ2-5, with D possibly matching TRBD1 (6 bases). CDR1 is PRHDT and CDR2 is FYEKMQ in the germline V gene (reference sequence). The CDR3 extends over 16 amino acids. The V and J ends lost 3 bases and 4 bases respectively, with 18 bases between them. CDR3 nucleotide sequence: TGTGCCAGCAGCTTTACCCGGACAGATTTGGGAGAGACCCAGTACTTC. Its translation: CASSFTRTDLGETQYF.

The genes are TRBV5-1 and TRBJ2-4, with 7 bases lining up with TRBD1. With V trimmed by 4 bases and J by 5 bases, 3 bases remained unmatched. CDR1 and CDR2 from the germline V gene are SGHRS and YFSETQ. The CDR3 totals 13 residues. CDR3 coding DNA: TGCGCCAGCAGCGGTGGGACAGAAAACATTCAGTACTTC. Residues: CASSGGTENIQYF.

The V and J genes are TRBV5-1 and TRBJ2-1; 9 nucleotides match TRBD2. Germline values: CDR1 SGHRS, CDR2 YFSETQ. Unmatched junction bases numbered 13, after V lost 4 bases and J lost 8 bases. The CDR3 totals 16 residues. This CDR3 reads CASSAEGASGKDEQFF. The DNA of the CDR3 is TGCGCCAGCAGCGCCGAGGGGGCTAGCGGGAAGGATGAGCAGTTCTTC.

The rearrangement links TRBV7-9 to TRBJ1-4; TRBD1 is a possible D gene (6 bases). The V end was cut by 1 base, the J end by 4 bases, with 16 bases between. Germline lookup yields CDR1 SEHNR and CDR2 FQNEAQ (reference sequence). CDR3 length: 17 residues. CDR3: CASSLDSLTGYNEKLFF. CDR3 DNA: TGTGCCAGCAGCTTAGATAGCCTGACAGGCTATAATGAAAAACTGTTTTTT.

V usage is TRBV14 and J usage is TRBJ2-1; 12 positions match TRBD2. The CDR3 runs to 16 residues. V trimming: 1 base; J trimming: 8 bases; junction bases outside the gene matches: 6. The germline gives CDR1 SGHDN, CDR2 FVKESK. The CDR3 nucleotides read TGTGCCAGCAGCCAAGCCCCGGGACTAGCGGGCTATGAGCAGTTCTTC. Its protein product is CASSQAPGLAGYEQFF.

About this clone itself: Other DNA variants within this sample encode the same CDR3. The chain uses TRBV5-1 and TRBJ2-5; D gene ambiguous. V lost 1 base and J 4 bases, leaving 2 bases between the germline ends. The CDR3 consists of 11 residues. From germline, CDR1 is SGHRS and CDR2 YFSETQ. The CDR3 sequence: CASSLRETQYF. The CDR3 coding sequence is TGCGCCAGCAGCTTGAGAGAGACCCAGTACTTC.

The chain joins TRBV28 to TRBJ2-1; D is unclear. CDR1 and CDR2 from the germline V gene are MDHEN and SYDVKM. The CDR3 consists of 15 residues. The V gene lost 0 bases and the J gene lost 6 bases, with 12 bases spanning the gap. CDR3 protein: CASSLWGNSGNEQFF. CDR3 DNA sequence: TGTGCCAGCAGTTTATGGGGGAATAGTGGCAATGAGCAGTTCTTC.

On this clone: This same CDR3 is encoded by further DNA sequences in the sample. The chain uses TRBV29-1 and TRBJ2-1; no firm D call. The CDR3 covers 10 residues. Trimming took 4 bases from V and 6 from J, leaving 4 bases between them. Looked up from germline, CDR1 is SQVTM and CDR2 is ANQGSEA. As DNA, the CDR3 is TGCAGCGTTGGGTCCAATGAGCAGTTCTTC. It is translated as CSVGSNEQFF.

V gene TRBV5-1 combines with J gene TRBJ2-1; tentatively, D is TRBD2 (6 bases). V lost 4 bases, J lost 3 bases, and 17 bases lay in between. This CDR3 has 16 residues. Germline V CDR1 and CDR2: SGHRS, YFSETQ. This CDR3 reads CASSPNPSDGYNEQFF. CDR3 sequence (DNA): TGCGCCAGCAGCCCCAACCCTAGCGACGGCTACAATGAGCAGTTCTTC.

The V call is TRBV10-3, the J call TRBJ1-5, with D tentatively TRBD1 (5 bases). The CDR3 sequence is 15 residues long. Germline V CDR1 and CDR2: ENHRY, SYGVKD. Between the trimmed V and J ends, which lost 6 bases and 0 bases, there was a span of 12 bases. This CDR3 reads CAIRRDGNSNQPQHF. In DNA form, the CDR3 reads TGTGCCATCAGAAGGGACGGTAATAGCAATCAGCCCCAGCATTTT.

CDR3 amino acids: CASSQTGLNQPQHF. The CDR3 nucleotides are TGCGCCAGCAGCCAAACAGGGCTCAATCAGCCCCAGCATTTT. V gene TRBV5-1 combines with J gene TRBJ1-5, with D perhaps TRBD1 (6 bases). CDR3 size: 14 residues. Per germline, CDR1 SGHRS and CDR2 YFSETQ. The V gene lost 4 bases and the J gene lost 3 bases, with 11 bases spanning the gap.

The chain links TRBV7-8 to TRBJ2-3; 7 positions match TRBD2. This CDR3 spans 17 amino acids. Losses at the gene ends were 2 bases for V and 5 bases for J; bases not matched to a gene: 13. Germline CDR1 reads SGHVS; CDR2 reads FQNEAQ. CDR3 DNA: TGTGCCAGCAGCTTATTAGCCCTTGGACTAGTGTTAGATACGCAGTATTTT. It specifies CASSLLALGLVLDTQYF.

This clone appeared once. This chain connects TRBV18 to TRBJ2-1; TRBD2 is a possible D gene (6 bases). The V gene's germline CDR1 is KGHSH and CDR2 LQKENI. The CDR3 runs to 17 residues. Trimming took 1 base from V and 0 from J, leaving 13 bases between them. The CDR3 DNA follows: TGTGCCAGCTCACCACGAGTCTCCGGGGGCTCCTACAATGAGCAGTTCTTC. As protein: CASSPRVSGGSYNEQFF.

The chain recombines TRBV4-1 with TRBJ2-2; 10 nucleotides line up with TRBD1. CDR1 and CDR2 (germline): MGHRA, YSYEKL. The CDR3 spans 19 residues. The ends lost 3 bases at V and 4 bases at J; junction bases unmatched: 14. The CDR3 region is CASSQGTGTGDYFTGELFF. In DNA form, the CDR3 reads TGCGCCAGCAGCCAGGGTACTGGGACAGGGGACTACTTCACCGGGGAGCTGTTTTTT.

V usage is TRBV5-1 and J usage is TRBJ1-5; D remains unclear. Germline CDR1 reads SGHRS; CDR2 reads YFSETQ. CDR3 length: 11 amino acids. V was pared by 4 bases and J by 6 bases, with 5 bases between. The CDR3 reads CASSVSQPQHF. DNA of the CDR3: TGCGCCAGCAGCGTGAGTCAGCCCCAGCATTTT.

This chain uses TRBV19 with TRBJ1-1; no reliable D call. The CDR3 is 15 amino acids. CDR1 and CDR2 (germline): LNHDA, SQIVND (reference sequence). V shed 1 base and J shed 1 base, with 10 bases lying between them. The CDR3: CASSIATRSNTEAFF. Written as DNA, the CDR3 is TGTGCCAGTAGTATAGCCACTCGATCGAACACTGAAGCTTTCTTT.

V is TRBV4-1 and J is TRBJ2-7; tentative D call: TRBD1 (5 bases). The CDR3 is 14 amino acids. Per the germline V gene, CDR1 is MGHRA and CDR2 is YSYEKL. Trimming stripped 0 bases from V and 3 bases from J, with 9 bases between. The CDR3 region has the DNA TGCGCCAGCAGCCAAGATGTCAGGGTCTACGAGCAGTACTTC. Amino acids: CASSQDVRVYEQYF.

The rearrangement joins TRBV19 to TRBJ1-1, with D hard to call. V was pared by 5 bases and J by 8 bases, with 12 bases between. CDR3 length: 12 residues. Germline CDR1 reads LNHDA; CDR2 reads SQIVND (reference sequence). DNA of the CDR3: TGTGCCAGTAGTTTTGGGCAGTCAGAAGCTTTCTTT. Its protein product is CASSFGQSEAFF. The entire variable domain, with the rest obtained from reference TRBV19 and TRBJ1-1, is as follows: DGGITQSPKYLFRKEGQNVTLSCEQNLNHDAMYWYRQDPGQGLRLIYYSQIVNDFQKGDIAEGYSVSREKKESFPLTVTSAQKNPTAFYLCASSFGQSEAFFGQGTRLTVV.

The chain has TRBV6-5 and TRBJ2-5; possibly TRBD2 for D (5 bases). Germline CDR1 is MNHEY and CDR2 is SVGAGI. Trimming stripped 6 bases from V and 0 bases from J, with 8 bases between. This CDR3 has 13 residues. This chain's CDR3 is CASRASYQETQYF. The CDR3 nucleotides read TGTGCCAGCAGGGCTAGCTACCAAGAGACCCAGTACTTC.